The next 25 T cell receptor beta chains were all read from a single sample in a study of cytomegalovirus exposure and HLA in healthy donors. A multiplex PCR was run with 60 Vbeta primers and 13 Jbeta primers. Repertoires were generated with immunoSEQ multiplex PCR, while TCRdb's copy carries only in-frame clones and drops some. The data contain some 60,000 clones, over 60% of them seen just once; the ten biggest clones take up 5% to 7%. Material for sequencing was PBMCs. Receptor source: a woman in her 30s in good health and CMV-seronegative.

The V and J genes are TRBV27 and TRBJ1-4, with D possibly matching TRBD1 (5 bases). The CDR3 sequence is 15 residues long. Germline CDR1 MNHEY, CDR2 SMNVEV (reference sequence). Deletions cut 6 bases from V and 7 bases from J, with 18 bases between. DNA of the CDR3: TGTGCCAGCAGCCGGACCCAGGGATTAGGTGAAAAACTGTTTTTT. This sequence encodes CASSRTQGLGEKLFF.

The CDR3 reads CASSPTANSGNTIYF. The CDR3, as DNA: TGTGCCAGCTCCCCGACAGCAAACTCTGGAAACACCATATATTTT. This chain links TRBV18 with TRBJ1-3, with D possibly matching TRBD1 (5 bases). V lost 6 bases and J lost 0, with 12 bases in between. The CDR3 runs 15 residues. Per germline, CDR1 KGHSH and CDR2 LQKENI. Full variable domain (remainder filled in from reference TRBV18 and TRBJ1-3): NAGVMQNPRHLVRRRGQEARLRCSPMKGHSHVYWYRQLPEEGLKFMVYLQKENIIDESGMPKERFSAEFPKEGPSILRIQQVVRGDSAAYFCASSPTANSGNTIYFGEGSWLTVV.

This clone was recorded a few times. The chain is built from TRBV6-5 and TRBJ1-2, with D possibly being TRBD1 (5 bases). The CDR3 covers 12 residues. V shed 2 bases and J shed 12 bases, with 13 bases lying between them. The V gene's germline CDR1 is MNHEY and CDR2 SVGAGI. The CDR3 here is CASSYAGTGDTF. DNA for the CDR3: TGTGCCAGCAGTTACGCAGGGACTGGAGACACCTTC.

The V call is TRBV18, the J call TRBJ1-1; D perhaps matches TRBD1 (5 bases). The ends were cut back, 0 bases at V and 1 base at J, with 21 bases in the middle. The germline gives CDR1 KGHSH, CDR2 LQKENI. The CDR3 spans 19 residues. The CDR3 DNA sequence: TGTGCCAGCTCACCACCGGGGTGGCAGCGAGACAGACCGAACACTGAAGCTTTCTTT. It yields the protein CASSPPGWQRDRPNTEAFF.

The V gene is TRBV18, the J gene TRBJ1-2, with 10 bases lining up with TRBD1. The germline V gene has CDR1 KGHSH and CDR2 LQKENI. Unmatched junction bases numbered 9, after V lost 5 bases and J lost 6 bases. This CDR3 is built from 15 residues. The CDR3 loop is CASSTYTDRGNGYTF. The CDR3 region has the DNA TGTGCCAGCTCAACGTACACGGACAGGGGGAATGGCTACACCTTC.

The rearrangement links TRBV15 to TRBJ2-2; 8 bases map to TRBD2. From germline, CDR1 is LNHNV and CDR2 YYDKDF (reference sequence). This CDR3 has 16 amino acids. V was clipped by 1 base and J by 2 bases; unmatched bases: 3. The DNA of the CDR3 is TGTGCCACCAGCAGAGTAAGCGGGAGTAACACCGGGGAGCTGTTTTTT. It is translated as CATSRVSGSNTGELFF.

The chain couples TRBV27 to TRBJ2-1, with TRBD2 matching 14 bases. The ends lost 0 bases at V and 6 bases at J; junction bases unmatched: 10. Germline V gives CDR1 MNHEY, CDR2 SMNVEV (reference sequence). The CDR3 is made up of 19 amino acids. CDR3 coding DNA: TGTGCCAGCAGTTTATCAAACCCGGGACTAGCGGGAGTGTTCAATGAGCAGTTCTTC. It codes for CASSLSNPGLAGVFNEQFF.

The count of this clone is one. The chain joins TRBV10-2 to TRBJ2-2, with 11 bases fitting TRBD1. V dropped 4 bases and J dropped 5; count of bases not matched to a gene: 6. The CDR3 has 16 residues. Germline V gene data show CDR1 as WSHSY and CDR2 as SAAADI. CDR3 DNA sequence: TGCGCCAGCAGTGGGGGACGGGACAGGGGGACCGGGGAGCTGTTTTTT. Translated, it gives CASSGGRDRGTGELFF.

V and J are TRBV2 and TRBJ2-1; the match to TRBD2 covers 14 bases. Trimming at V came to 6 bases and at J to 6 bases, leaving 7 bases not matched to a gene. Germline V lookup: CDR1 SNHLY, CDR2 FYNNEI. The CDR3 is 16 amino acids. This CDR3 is CASRAPGLAGGNEQFF. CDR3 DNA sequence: TGTGCCAGCAGAGCCCCAGGACTAGCGGGAGGCAATGAGCAGTTCTTC. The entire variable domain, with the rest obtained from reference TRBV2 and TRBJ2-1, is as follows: EPEVTQTPSHQVTQMGQEVILRCVPISNHLYFYWYRQILGQKVEFLVSFYNNEISEKSEIFDDQFSVERPDGSNFTLKIRSTKLEDSAMYFCASRAPGLAGGNEQFFGPGTRLTVL.

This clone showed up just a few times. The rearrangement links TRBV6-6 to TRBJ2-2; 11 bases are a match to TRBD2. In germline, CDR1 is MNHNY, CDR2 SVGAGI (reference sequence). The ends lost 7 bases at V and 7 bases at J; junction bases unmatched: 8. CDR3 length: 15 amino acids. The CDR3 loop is CASKVLAGAFGELFF. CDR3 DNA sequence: TGTGCCAGCAAGGTACTAGCGGGAGCCTTCGGGGAGCTGTTTTTT.

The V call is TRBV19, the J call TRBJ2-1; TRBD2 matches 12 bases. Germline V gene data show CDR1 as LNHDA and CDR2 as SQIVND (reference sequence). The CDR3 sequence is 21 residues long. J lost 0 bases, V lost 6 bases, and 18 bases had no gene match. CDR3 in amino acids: CASSRKSSGRAEPYSYNEQFF. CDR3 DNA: TGTGCCAGTAGCAGGAAATCTAGCGGGAGGGCCGAGCCTTACTCCTACAATGAGCAGTTCTTC.

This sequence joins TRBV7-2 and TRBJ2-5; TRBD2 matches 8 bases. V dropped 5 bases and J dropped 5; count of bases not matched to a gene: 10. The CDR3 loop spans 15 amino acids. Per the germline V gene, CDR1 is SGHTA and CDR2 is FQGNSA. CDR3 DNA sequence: TGTGCCAGCAGCCCGCGGGAGGACCTAGGGGAGACCCAGTACTTC. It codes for CASSPREDLGETQYF.

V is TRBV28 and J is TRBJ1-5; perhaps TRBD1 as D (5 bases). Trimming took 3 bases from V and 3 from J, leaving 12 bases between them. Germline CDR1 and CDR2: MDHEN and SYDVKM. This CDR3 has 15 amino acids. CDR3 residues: CASSFFPGNNQPQHF. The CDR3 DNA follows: TGTGCCAGCAGTTTTTTCCCAGGGAACAATCAGCCCCAGCATTTT.

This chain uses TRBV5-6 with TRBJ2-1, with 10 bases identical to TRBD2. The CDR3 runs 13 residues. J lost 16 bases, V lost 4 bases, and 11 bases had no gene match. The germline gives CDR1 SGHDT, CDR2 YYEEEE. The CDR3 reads CASSRLLAGELFF. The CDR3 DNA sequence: TGTGCCAGCAGCCGACTTCTAGCGGGAGAACTATTCTTC.

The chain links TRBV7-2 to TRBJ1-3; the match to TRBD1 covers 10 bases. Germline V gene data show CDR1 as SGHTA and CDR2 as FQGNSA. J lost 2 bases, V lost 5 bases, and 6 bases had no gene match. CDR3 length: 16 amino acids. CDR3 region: CASSPRGQGAGNTIYF. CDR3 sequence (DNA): TGTGCCAGCAGCCCTCGAGGACAGGGGGCTGGAAACACCATATATTTT.

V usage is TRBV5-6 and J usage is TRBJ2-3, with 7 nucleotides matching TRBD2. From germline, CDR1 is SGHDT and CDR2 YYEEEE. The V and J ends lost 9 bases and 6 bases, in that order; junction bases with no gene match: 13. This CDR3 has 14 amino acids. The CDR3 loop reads CATRYSAGVDTQYF. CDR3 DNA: TGTGCCACTCGTTATTCCGCGGGGGTGGATACGCAGTATTTT. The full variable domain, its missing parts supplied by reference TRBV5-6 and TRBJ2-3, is DAGVTQSPTHLIKTRGQQVTLRCSPKSGHDTVSWYQQALGQGPQFIFQYYEEEERQRGNFPDRFSGHQFPNYSSELNVNALLLGDSALYLCATRYSAGVDTQYFGPGTRLTVL.

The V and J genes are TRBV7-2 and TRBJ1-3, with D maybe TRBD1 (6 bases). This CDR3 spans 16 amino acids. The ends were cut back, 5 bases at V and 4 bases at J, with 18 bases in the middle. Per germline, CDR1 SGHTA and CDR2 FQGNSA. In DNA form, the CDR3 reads TGTGCCAGCAGCCATACACCTCCGGGACACGGAAACACCATATATTTT. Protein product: CASSHTPPGHGNTIYF. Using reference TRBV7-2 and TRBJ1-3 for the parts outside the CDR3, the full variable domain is GAGVSQSPSNKVTEKGKDVELRCDPISGHTALYWYRQSLGQGLEFLIYFQGNSAPDKSGLPSDRFSAERTGGSVSTLTIQRTQQEDSAVYLCASSHTPPGHGNTIYFGEGSWLTVV.

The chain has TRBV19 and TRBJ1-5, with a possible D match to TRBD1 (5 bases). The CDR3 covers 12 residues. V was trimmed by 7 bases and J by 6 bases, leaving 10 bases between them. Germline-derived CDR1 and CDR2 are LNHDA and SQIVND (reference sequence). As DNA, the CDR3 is TGTGCCAGTACCCAGGGTCCTCAGCCCCAGCATTTT. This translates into CASTQGPQPQHF. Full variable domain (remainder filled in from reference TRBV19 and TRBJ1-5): DGGITQSPKYLFRKEGQNVTLSCEQNLNHDAMYWYRQDPGQGLRLIYYSQIVNDFQKGDIAEGYSVSREKKESFPLTVTSAQKNPTAFYLCASTQGPQPQHFGDGTRLSIL.

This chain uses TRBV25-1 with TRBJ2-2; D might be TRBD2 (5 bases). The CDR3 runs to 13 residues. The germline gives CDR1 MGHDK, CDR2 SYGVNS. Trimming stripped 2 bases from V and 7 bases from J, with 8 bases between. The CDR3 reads CASSERGNGELFF. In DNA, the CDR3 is TGTGCCAGCAGTGAACGGGGTAACGGGGAGCTGTTTTTT. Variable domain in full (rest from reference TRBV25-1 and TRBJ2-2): EADIYQTPRYLVIGTGKKITLECSQTMGHDKMYWYQQDPGMELHLIHYSYGVNSTEKGDLSSESTVSRIRTEHFPLTLESARPSHTSQYLCASSERGNGELFFGEGSRLTVL.

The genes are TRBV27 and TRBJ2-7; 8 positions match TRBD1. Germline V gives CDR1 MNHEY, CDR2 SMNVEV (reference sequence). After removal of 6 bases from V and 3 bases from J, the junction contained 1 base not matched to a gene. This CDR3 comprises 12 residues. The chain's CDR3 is CASRGTGYEQYV. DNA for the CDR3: TGTGCCAGCAGGGGGACAGGCTACGAGCAGTACGTC.

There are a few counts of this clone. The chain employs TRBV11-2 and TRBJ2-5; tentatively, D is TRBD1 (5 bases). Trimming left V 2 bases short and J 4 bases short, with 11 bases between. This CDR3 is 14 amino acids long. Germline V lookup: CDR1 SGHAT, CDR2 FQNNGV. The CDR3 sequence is CASSLPPRGETQYF. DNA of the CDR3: TGTGCCAGCAGCTTACCCCCTAGGGGAGAGACCCAGTACTTC. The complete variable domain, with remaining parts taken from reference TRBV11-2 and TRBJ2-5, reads EAGVAQSPRYKIIEKRQSVAFWCNPISGHATLYWYQQILGQGPKLLIQFQNNGVVDDSQLPKDRFSAERLKGVDSTLKIQPAKLEDSAVYLCASSLPPRGETQYFGPGTRLLVL.

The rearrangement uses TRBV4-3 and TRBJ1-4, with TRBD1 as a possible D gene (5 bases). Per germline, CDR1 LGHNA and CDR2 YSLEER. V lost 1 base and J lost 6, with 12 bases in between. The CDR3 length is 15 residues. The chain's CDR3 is CASSQGAGQDEKLFF. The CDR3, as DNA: TGCGCCAGCAGCCAAGGGGCAGGACAAGATGAAAAACTGTTTTTT.

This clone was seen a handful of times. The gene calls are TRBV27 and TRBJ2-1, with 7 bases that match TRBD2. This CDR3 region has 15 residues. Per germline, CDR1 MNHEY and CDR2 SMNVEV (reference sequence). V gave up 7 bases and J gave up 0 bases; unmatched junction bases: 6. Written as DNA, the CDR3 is TGTGCCAGCACCTCTAGCGGAGCCTCCTACAATGAGCAGTTCTTC. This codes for CASTSSGASYNEQFF.

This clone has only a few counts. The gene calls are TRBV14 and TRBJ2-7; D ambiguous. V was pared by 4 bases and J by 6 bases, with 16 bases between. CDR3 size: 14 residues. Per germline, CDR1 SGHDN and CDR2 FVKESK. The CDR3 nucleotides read TGTGCCAGCAGCCTGAGACTCGCTCCCTGCGAGCAGTACTTC. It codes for CASSLRLAPCEQYF.

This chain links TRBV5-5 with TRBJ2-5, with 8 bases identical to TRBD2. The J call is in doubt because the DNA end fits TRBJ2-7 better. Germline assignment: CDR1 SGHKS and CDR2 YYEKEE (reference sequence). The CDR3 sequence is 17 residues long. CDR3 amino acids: CASSFRFGSGRAYEQYF. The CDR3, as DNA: TGTGCCAGCAGCTTTAGGTTCGGAAGCGGGAGAGCCTACGAGCAGTACTTC.